These 17 T cell receptor beta chains were all obtained from the same sample, sequenced in a study of molecular identifiers for immune sequencing clone quantification. One entry per CDR3 protein results from TCRdb running MiXCR on the PCR reads. The sample records about half a million distinct CDR3 sequences, about 21% being singletons. Sequencing used naive CD8+ T cells from blood, with Jurkat cell RNA spiked in. Subset in this sample: FACS-sorted CD8+CD4-CCR7+CD45RA+ naive T cells. These receptors were collected from a human donor in good health. Some libraries in this study had Jurkat cell RNA spiked in.

Note on this clonotype: It may be a read error: a sequence one base away is much more abundant. The chain carries TRBV6-6 and TRBJ2-7, with unresolved D. The germline V gene has CDR1 MNHNY and CDR2 SVGAGI (reference sequence). The ends were cut back, 3 bases at V and 6 bases at J, with 15 bases in the middle. The CDR3 has 14 amino acids. Here the CDR3 DNA reads TGTGCCAGCAGTTATTACAAGGACCTTGCCGAGCAGTACTTC. It encodes CASSYYKDLAEQYF.

V and J are TRBV28 and TRBJ2-3; D is perhaps TRBD2 (5 bases). Trimming shortened V by 5 bases and J by 6 bases, and 12 bases separated the two germline ends. This CDR3 region has 13 residues. In germline, CDR1 is MDHEN, CDR2 SYDVKM. CDR3 DNA: TGTGCCAGCAGTCGGGGATTGTGGGATACGCAGTATTTT. As protein: CASSRGLWDTQYF.

This clonotype was seen a handful of times. The chain recombines TRBV6-5 with TRBJ1-1; possibly TRBD1 for D (6 bases). Trimming left V 0 bases short and J 4 bases short, with 12 bases between. Looked up from germline, CDR1 is MNHEY and CDR2 is SVGAGI. CDR3 size: 15 residues. CDR3 residues: CASSYSEQGRTEAFF. In nucleotides, the CDR3 is TGTGCCAGCAGTTACTCCGAACAGGGACGCACTGAAGCTTTCTTT.

Details on this clonotype: An end of the junction does not agree with germline; a read error may underlie this. The rearrangement joins TRBV6-5 to TRBJ2-1; no definite D call. This CDR3 has 14 amino acids. In germline, CDR1 is MNHEY, CDR2 SVGAGI. The CDR3 bases are TGTGTCAGCAGTTACTCCTTCCTAGGCAATGAGCAGTTCTTC. This gives the protein CVSSYSFLGNEQFF.

To note about this clonotype: This may come from a read error, since a much larger clone is one base off. This rearrangement joins TRBV20-1 to TRBJ2-6; perhaps TRBD1 as D (5 bases). CDR1 is DFQATT, CDR2 SNEGSKA, per germline (reference sequence). The CDR3 runs to 16 residues. The chain's CDR3 is CSARTKGYSGANALTF. CDR3 DNA: TGCAGTGCTAGAACTAAAGGGTATTCTGGGGCCAACGCCCTGACTTTC.

With regard to this clonotype: A read error may be the cause here, since a much bigger clone is one base away. The chain joins TRBV28 to TRBJ1-5; D ambiguous. Per germline, CDR1 MDHEN and CDR2 SYDVKM. This CDR3 is built from 16 residues. The germline V and J ends were trimmed by 6 bases and 0 bases, with 15 bases remaining between them. CDR3 in DNA: TGTGCCAGCAGCCCCCCCGACGGCAATAGCAATCAGCCCCAGCATTTT. This translates into CASSPPDGNSNQPQHF.

This clonotype was seen ten or more times. The chain uses TRBV7-2 and TRBJ2-3; 9 bases align to TRBD2. CDR1 SGHTA and CDR2 FQGNSA come from the germline V gene. The CDR3 sequence is 17 residues long. V shed 5 bases, J shed 3 bases, and the junction held 12 bases outside the gene matches. CDR3 amino acids: CASSISGPSGVTDTQYF. The CDR3 coding sequence is TGTGCCAGCAGCATCTCGGGGCCTAGCGGGGTGACAGATACGCAGTATTTT. Complete variable domain (other parts from reference TRBV7-2 and TRBJ2-3): GAGVSQSPSNKVTEKGKDVELRCDPISGHTALYWYRQSLGQGLEFLIYFQGNSAPDKSGLPSDRFSAERTGGSVSTLTIQRTQQEDSAVYLCASSISGPSGVTDTQYFGPGTRLTVL.

The chain couples TRBV6-6 to TRBJ2-7; 10 bases align to TRBD1. The CDR3 runs to 14 residues. Germline CDR1 MNHNY, CDR2 SVGAGI (reference sequence). V was clipped by 2 bases and J by 5 bases; unmatched bases: 3. CDR3 region: CASSYTTGGHEQYF. The CDR3 nucleotides read TGTGCCAGCAGTTACACGACAGGGGGCCACGAGCAGTACTTC.

This clonotype occurred many times. The CDR3 sequence is CASSPFSQGTEAFF. CDR3 nucleotide sequence: TGTGCCAGCAGTCCCTTTTCCCAGGGGACTGAAGCTTTCTTT. The chain joins TRBV6-5 to TRBJ1-1, with a weak D call TRBD1 (6 bases). V lost 5 bases to trimming and J lost 5 bases, with 15 bases between them. This CDR3 is built from 14 residues. CDR1 and CDR2 from the germline V gene are MNHEY and SVGAGI.

This chain connects TRBV7-9 to TRBJ2-7; TRBD1 matches at 8 bases. Germline CDR1 reads SEHNR; CDR2 reads FQNEAQ (reference sequence). The trim removed 1 base at V and 3 bases at J, leaving 2 bases unmatched. CDR3 length equals 14 residues. DNA for the CDR3: TGTGCCAGCAGCTTAGGGACAGGGATCTACGAGCAGTACTTC. This gives the protein CASSLGTGIYEQYF.

In its sample, this clonotype was seen many times. This rearrangement joins TRBV4-2 to TRBJ2-5, with a possible D match to TRBD1 (6 bases). With 0 bases removed from V and 3 bases from J, the gap between germline ends came to 14 bases. CDR3 length equals 16 residues. Germline CDR1 LGHNA, CDR2 YNFKEQ. In DNA form, the CDR3 reads TGTGCCAGCAGCCAAGAAGGGCAGGGGCTAAAAGAGACCCAGTACTTC. Translated: CASSQEGQGLKETQYF.

The rearrangement uses TRBV19 and TRBJ1-5; a weak D match, TRBD1 (6 bases). The CDR3 covers 15 residues. Looked up from germline, CDR1 is LNHDA and CDR2 is SQIVND (reference sequence). V lost 5 bases and J lost 5, with 16 bases in between. As DNA, the CDR3 is TGTGCCAGTAGTCCTCAACAGGGTTCTTATCAGCCCCAGCATTTT. Protein product: CASSPQQGSYQPQHF.

This chain connects TRBV4-3 to TRBJ1-1, with D tentatively TRBD1 (5 bases). Germline CDR1 LGHNA, CDR2 YSLEER. Trimming left V 1 base short and J 4 bases short, with 16 bases between. The CDR3 is 16 amino acids. The CDR3 loop reads CASSQGTNQGLTEAFF. The CDR3 bases are TGCGCCAGCAGCCAAGGAACGAATCAGGGACTCACTGAAGCTTTCTTT.

The table lists this clonotype with many counts. The J gene is TRBJ1-6, the V gene TRBV21-1; the table's D call, TRBD1, has no DNA check behind it. TRBV21-1 is a pseudogene. This CDR3 is built from 11 residues. The CDR3 DNA follows: TGTGCCATCGAGGGGAATTCACCCCTCCACTTT. Its protein product is CAIEGNSPLHF.

This clonotype was counted many times. The V and J genes are TRBV28 and TRBJ2-7; D call uncertain. The CDR3 consists of 12 residues. Germline V gene data show CDR1 as MDHEN and CDR2 as SYDVKM. With 4 bases removed from V and 2 bases from J, the gap between germline ends came to 6 bases. DNA of the CDR3: TGTGCCAGCAGTTCCCACGCCTACGAGCAGTACTTC. This sequence encodes CASSSHAYEQYF.

There are a few counts of this clonotype. This chain connects TRBV5-4 to TRBJ2-3; TRBD1 aligns across 12 bases. This CDR3 has 19 amino acids. CDR1 and CDR2 from the germline V gene are SGHNT and YYREEE (reference sequence). V gave up 4 bases and J gave up 3 bases; unmatched junction bases: 15. The CDR3 sequence: CASSRPGQGASVGTDTQYF. The CDR3 region has the DNA TGTGCCAGCAGCAGACCGGGACAGGGGGCGTCGGTTGGAACAGATACGCAGTATTTT. The complete variable domain, with remaining parts taken from reference TRBV5-4 and TRBJ2-3, reads ETGVTQSPTHLIKTRGQQVTLRCSSQSGHNTVSWYQQALGQGPQFIFQYYREEENGRGNFPPRFSGLQFPNYSSELNVNALELDDSALYLCASSRPGQGASVGTDTQYFGPGTRLTVL.

This clonotype came up many times. The V and J genes are TRBV3-1 and TRBJ1-3; D is unclear. The CDR3 loop spans 16 amino acids. Trimming cost V 0 bases and J 1 base, with 10 bases left between them. CDR1 and CDR2 from the germline V gene are LGHDT and YNNKEL (reference sequence). The CDR3 reads CASSQDSAASGNTIYF. CDR3 DNA sequence: TGTGCCAGCAGCCAAGATTCGGCGGCATCTGGAAACACCATATATTTT.